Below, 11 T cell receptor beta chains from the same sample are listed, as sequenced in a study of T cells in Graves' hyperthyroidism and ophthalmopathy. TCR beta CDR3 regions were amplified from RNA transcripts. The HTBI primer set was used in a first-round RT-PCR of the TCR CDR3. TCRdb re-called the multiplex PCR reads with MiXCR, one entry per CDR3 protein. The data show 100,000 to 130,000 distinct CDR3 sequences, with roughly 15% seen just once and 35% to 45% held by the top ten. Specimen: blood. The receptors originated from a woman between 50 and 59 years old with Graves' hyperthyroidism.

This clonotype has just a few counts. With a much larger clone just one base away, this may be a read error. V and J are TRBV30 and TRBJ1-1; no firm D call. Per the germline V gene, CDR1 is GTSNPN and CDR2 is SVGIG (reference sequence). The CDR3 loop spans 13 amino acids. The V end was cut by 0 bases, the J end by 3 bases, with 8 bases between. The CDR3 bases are TGTGCCTGGAGTGTACGGGCGGACACTGAAGCTTTCTTT. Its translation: CAWSVRADTEAFF.

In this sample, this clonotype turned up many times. The CDR3 sequence: CASSLGTGNIHTEAFF. The CDR3 nucleotides are TGTGCCAGCAGCCTCGGGACAGGGAATATCCACACTGAAGCTTTCTTT. This chain links TRBV7-8 with TRBJ1-1; TRBD1 matches at 9 bases. This CDR3 comprises 16 residues. Germline CDR1 reads SGHVS; CDR2 reads FQNEAQ. J was trimmed by 3 bases and V by 5 bases; bases with no gene match: 10.

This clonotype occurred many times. The CDR3, as DNA: TGTGCCAGCAGAAATACAGGGACCACCGGGGAGCTGTTTTTT. Translating it yields CASRNTGTTGELFF. V and J are TRBV12-3 or TRBV12-4 and TRBJ2-2; a possible D gene is TRBD1 (6 bases). The CDR3 consists of 14 residues. Between the trimmed V and J ends, which lost 6 bases and 4 bases, there was a span of 12 bases.

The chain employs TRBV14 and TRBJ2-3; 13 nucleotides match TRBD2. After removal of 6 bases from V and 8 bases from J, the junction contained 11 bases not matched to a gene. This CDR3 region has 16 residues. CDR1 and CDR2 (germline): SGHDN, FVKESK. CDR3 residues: CASSPGLAGVAITQYF. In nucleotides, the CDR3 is TGTGCCAGCAGTCCTGGACTAGCGGGAGTAGCCATTACGCAGTATTTT. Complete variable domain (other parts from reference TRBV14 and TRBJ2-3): EAGVTQFPSHSVIEKGQTVTLRCDPISGHDNLYWYRRVMGKEIKFLLHFVKESKQDESGMPNNRFLAERTGGTYSTLKVQPAELEDSGVYFCASSPGLAGVAITQYFGPGTRLTVL.

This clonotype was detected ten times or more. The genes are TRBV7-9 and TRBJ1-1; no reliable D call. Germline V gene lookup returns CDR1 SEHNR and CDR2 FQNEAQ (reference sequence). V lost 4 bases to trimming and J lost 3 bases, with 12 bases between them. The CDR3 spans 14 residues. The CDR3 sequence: CASSSAGGDTEAFF. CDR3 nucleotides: TGTGCCAGCAGCTCCGCCGGAGGAGACACTGAAGCTTTCTTT. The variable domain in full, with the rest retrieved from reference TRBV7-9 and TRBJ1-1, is DTGVSQNPRHKITKRGQNVTFRCDPISEHNRLYWYRQTLGQGPEFLTYFQNEAQLEKSRLLSDRFSAERPKGSFSTLEIQRTEQGDSAMYLCASSSAGGDTEAFFGQGTRLTVV.

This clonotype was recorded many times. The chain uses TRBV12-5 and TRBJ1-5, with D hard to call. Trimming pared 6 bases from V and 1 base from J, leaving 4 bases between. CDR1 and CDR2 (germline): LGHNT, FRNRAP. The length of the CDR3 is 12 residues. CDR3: CASGQSNQPQHF. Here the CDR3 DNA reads TGTGCTAGTGGGCAGAGCAATCAGCCCCAGCATTTT.

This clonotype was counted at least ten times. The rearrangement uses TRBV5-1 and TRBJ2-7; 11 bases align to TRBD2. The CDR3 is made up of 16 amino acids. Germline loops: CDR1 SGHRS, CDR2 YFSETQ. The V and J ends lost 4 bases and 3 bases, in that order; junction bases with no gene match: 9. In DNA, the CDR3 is TGCGCCAGCAGCCAAAACTCCGGGACTAGCGGCTACGAGCAGTACTTC. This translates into CASSQNSGTSGYEQYF.

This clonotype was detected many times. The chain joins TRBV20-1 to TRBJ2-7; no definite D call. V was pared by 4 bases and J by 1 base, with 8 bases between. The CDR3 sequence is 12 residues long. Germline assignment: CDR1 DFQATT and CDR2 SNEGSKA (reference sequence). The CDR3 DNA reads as TGCAGTGCTACCTCAGATTCCTACGAGCAGTACGTC. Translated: CSATSDSYEQYV.

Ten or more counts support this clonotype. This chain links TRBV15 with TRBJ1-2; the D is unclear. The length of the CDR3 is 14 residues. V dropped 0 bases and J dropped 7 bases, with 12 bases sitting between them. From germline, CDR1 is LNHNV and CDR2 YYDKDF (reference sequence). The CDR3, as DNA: TGTGCCACCAGCAGAGATATAGCGACGCCTGGCTACACCTTC. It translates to CATSRDIATPGYTF.

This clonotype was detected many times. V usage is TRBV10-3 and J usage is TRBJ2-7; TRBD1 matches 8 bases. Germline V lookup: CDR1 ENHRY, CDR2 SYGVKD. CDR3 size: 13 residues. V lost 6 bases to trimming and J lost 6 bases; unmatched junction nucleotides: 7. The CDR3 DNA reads TGTGCCATCAGACCCGGACAGGGCCTCGAGCAGTACGTC. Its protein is CAIRPGQGLEQYV.

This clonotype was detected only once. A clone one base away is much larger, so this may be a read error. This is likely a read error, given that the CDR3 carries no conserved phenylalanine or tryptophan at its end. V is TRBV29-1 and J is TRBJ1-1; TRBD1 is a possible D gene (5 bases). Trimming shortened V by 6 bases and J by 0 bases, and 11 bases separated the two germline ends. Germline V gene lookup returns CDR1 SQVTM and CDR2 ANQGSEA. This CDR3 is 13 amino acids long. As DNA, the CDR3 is TGCAGCGTCCGACAGTTCCTGAACACTGAAGCTTTCCTT. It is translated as CSVRQFLNTEAFL.